The rows below give T cell receptor beta chains drawn from one sample of a study of blood T cells in healthy people across ages. In TCRdb, the 5' RACE reads were re-called with MiXCR into one record per CDR3 protein. The sample has approximately 780,000 distinct CDR3 sequences, 25% to 30% seen once; the top ten hold 3%. These data are also associated with another study on T cells of mothers and their children.

Material: blood. The receptors shown here come from a boy aged 5 to 17 in good health. Both conserved end residues are part of each CDR3. D genes are given only for firm matches. Size tells how often a clone was seen (once, few, many) or the class of an expanded clone, and some rows leave it out.

-	TRBV28	TRBJ2-5	few	TGTGCCAGCAGTTCCCCCGGGACGACCGAAGAGACCCAGTACTTC	CASSSPGTTEETQYF
TRBD2	TRBV12-3/TRBV12-4	TRBJ2-7	-	TGTGCCAGCTCCCCCACCTTACGGGGAGGGACGGGGGAGCAGTACTTC	CASSPTLRGGTGEQYF
-	TRBV24-1	TRBJ2-7	few	TGTGCCACCAGTGATTTGTCGCGTGAGCAGTACTTC	CATSDLSREQYF
TRBD1	TRBV28	TRBJ2-1	-	TGTGCCAGCAGTAGGGACAGGGGGCGCAATGAGCAGTTCTTC	CASSRDRGRNEQFF
-	TRBV4-2	TRBJ2-7	-	TGTGCCAGCAGCCAAGCTCTGGGGAAAGAGCAGTACTTC	CASSQALGKEQYF
-	TRBV6-5	TRBJ2-5	few	TGTGCCAGCAGTTACACCAGGGCGGAGACCCAGTACTTC	CASSYTRAETQYF
-	TRBV29-1	TRBJ2-3	-	TGCAGCGTTGAAGATTGGTCAGGGGGGAGCACAGATACGCAGTATTTT	CSVEDWSGGSTDTQYF
TRBD1	TRBV20-1	TRBJ2-5	few	TGCAGTGCTAGGCCGGGACAGGGAGGGATGGAGACCCAGTACTTC	CSARPGQGGMETQYF
-	TRBV7-9	TRBJ2-3	-	TGTGCCAGCAGCTCTTCCCTGCCAACAGATACGCAGTATTTT	CASSSSLPTDTQYF
-	TRBV2	TRBJ2-3	-	TGTGCCAGCGGGGGTACGAGCACAGATACGCAGTATTTT	CASGGTSTDTQYF
-	TRBV3-1	TRBJ1-1	-	TGTGCCAGCAGCCTGCAGGACAGAGAAGCTTTCTTT	CASSLQDREAFF
-	TRBV10-3	TRBJ1-3	-	TGTGCCATCAGTGAGCGGTCAGGGGAGAGAAACACCATATATTTT	CAISERSGERNTIYF
-	TRBV3-1	TRBJ2-5	-	TGTGCCAGCAGCCAAGATCGGAGCTTTTCGGAGACCCAGTACTTC	CASSQDRSFSETQYF
-	TRBV5-1	TRBJ2-3	-	TGCGCCAGCAGCTTCGGACTACCGACAGATACGCAGTATTTT	CASSFGLPTDTQYF
-	TRBV5-1	TRBJ1-6	-	TGCGCCAGCATGGAACATCCCGTAAATTCACCCCTCCACTTT	CASMEHPVNSPLHF
-	TRBV5-1	TRBJ2-1	few	TGCGCCAGCAGCTTGGCTGCGGGCCCGGGGGGCGAGCAGTTCTTC	CASSLAAGPGGEQFF
-	TRBV29-1	TRBJ1-1	-	TGCAGCGTTGAGCTGTCAGAGGGGACTCTCACTGAAGCTTTCTTT	CSVELSEGTLTEAFF
-	TRBV28	TRBJ2-7	few	TGTGCCAGCAGTTTAGAGGTTCTGGGCCCAGGGGAGCAGTACTTC	CASSLEVLGPGEQYF
TRBD2	TRBV7-2	TRBJ2-5	-	TGTGCCAGCAGCTACCGGGACTATTCGGGGGAGACCCAGTACTTC	CASSYRDYSGETQYF
TRBD1	TRBV19	TRBJ2-7	-	TGTGCCAGTAGTAAGACAGGGGTAGGCGAGCAGTACTTC	CASSKTGVGEQYF
-	TRBV7-2	TRBJ2-7	-	TGTGCCAGCAGCTTAGTTTCTGACCACGAGCAGTACTTC	CASSLVSDHEQYF
-	TRBV7-2	TRBJ2-5	-	TGTGCCAGCACCCCCGGGGCCAGCTTGAGGGAGACCCAGTACTTC	CASTPGASLRETQYF
TRBD1	TRBV7-9	TRBJ1-1	-	TGTGCCAGCAGTTCGGGCAGGGGGCAATTGGATGAAGCTTTCTTT	CASSSGRGQLDEAFF
TRBD1	TRBV5-4	TRBJ2-7	-	TGTGCCAGCAGCAAGTCCCGGGACAGGGTCGAGCAGTACTTC	CASSKSRDRVEQYF
-	TRBV29-1	TRBJ2-1	few	TGCAGCGTTGCCCCCAGGGCCTCGGACAATGAGCAGTTCTTC	CSVAPRASDNEQFF
-	TRBV7-9	TRBJ1-5	-	TGTGCCAGCCCCGGGGTAGTAAGCAATCAGCCCCAGCATTTT	CASPGVVSNQPQHF
-	TRBV2	TRBJ1-4	few	TGTGCCAGCAGTGAAGCCCAGGAGACAACTAATGAAAAACTGTTTTTT	CASSEAQETTNEKLFF
-	TRBV9	TRBJ1-1	-	TGTGCCAGCAGCTCCGAGGGAGAAAGGACAGAAGCTTTCTTT	CASSSEGERTEAFF
-	TRBV3-1	TRBJ1-6	-	TGTGCCAGCAGCCAAGTTGATTCACCCCTCCACTTT	CASSQVDSPLHF
TRBD2	TRBV10-3	TRBJ2-1	-	TGTGCCATCAGGACGTACGGGGGGAACAATGAGCAGTTCTTC	CAIRTYGGNNEQFF
TRBD2	TRBV6-6	TRBJ2-7	-	TGTGCCAGCAGCCCCCCCCAGCGGGGCTACGAGCAGTACTTC	CASSPPQRGYEQYF
TRBD1	TRBV2	TRBJ2-2	few	TGTGCCAGCAGGGGAGGACAGGGGACGAACACCGGGGAGCTGTTTTTT	CASRGGQGTNTGELFF
-	TRBV28	TRBJ2-1	-	TGTGCCAGCAGCCTTCTCGGACTGGTCAATGAGCAGTTCTTC	CASSLLGLVNEQFF
-	TRBV12-3/TRBV12-4	TRBJ1-1	few	TGTGCCAGCAGTTACCAGGGGTTACTTCCTGAAGCTTTCTTT	CASSYQGLLPEAFF
TRBD1	TRBV9	TRBJ1-1	few	TGTGCCAGCAGCGTAGGGGACAGGGAATGGACTGAAGCTTTCTTT	CASSVGDREWTEAFF
-	TRBV28	TRBJ1-3	few	TGTGCCAGCAGTTTGACCCGAAAAGGAGGAAACACCATATATTTT	CASSLTRKGGNTIYF
-	TRBV3-1	TRBJ2-1	-	TGTGCCAGCAGCCAAGATAAGGGCAATGAGCAGTTCTTC	CASSQDKGNEQFF
-	TRBV2	TRBJ1-4	many	TGTGCCAGCAGTGAACGCCCCACTAATGAAAAACTGTTTTTT	CASSERPTNEKLFF
TRBD1	TRBV10-3	TRBJ2-3	many	TGTGCCATTGTACCGGGACAGGGGGGATCAGATACGCAGTATTTT	CAIVPGQGGSDTQYF
TRBD1	TRBV2	TRBJ1-6	-	TGTGCCAGCAGAGGACAGGGGGCTGGTTCCTATAATTCACCCCTCCACTTT	CASRGQGAGSYNSPLHF
TRBD1	TRBV12-3/TRBV12-4	TRBJ2-7	-	TGTGCCAGCAGTTGGAGGCCCAGGACGATCAGGGGGCGCTCCTACGAGCAGTACTTC	CASSWRPRTIRGRSYEQYF
-	TRBV2	TRBJ2-1	few	TGTGCCAGCAGAATAGCGGAGGAGGGTGGGAATGAGCAGTTCTTC	CASRIAEEGGNEQFF
-	TRBV18	TRBJ1-3	-	TGTGCCAGCTCACCGCACAGGCGGCCCGGAAACACCATATATTTT	CASSPHRRPGNTIYF
-	TRBV29-1	TRBJ2-3	-	TGCAGCGTTCATAGTCTTCTGAGGGCAGATACGCAGTATTTT	CSVHSLLRADTQYF
-	TRBV20-1	TRBJ2-5	-	TGCAGTGCCCCAGGGACCTGGGGGGAGACCCAGTACTTC	CSAPGTWGETQYF
-	TRBV11-2	TRBJ1-3	few	TGTGCCAGCAGCCCTCGGGGTCGTCCAAACACCATATATTTT	CASSPRGRPNTIYF
TRBD1	TRBV7-2	TRBJ1-4	-	TGTGCCAGCAGCCCTCCTTTGGGACAGGGGAAGGAAAAACTGTTTTTT	CASSPPLGQGKEKLFF